Listed below are T cell receptor beta chains from one sample, sequenced in a study of blood T cell repertoires in COVID-19. Measured with immunoSEQ multiplex PCR; TCRdb has only the in-frame clones, and not every one. The table has 250,000 to 300,000 clones, 90% seen once. Sample: peripheral blood. The receptors shown here come from an older woman with COVID-19, enrolled during active disease. CDR3s include the opening cysteine and the closing phenylalanine or tryptophan. A D gene is named only where the DNA matches it firmly. The size field is filled for only some rows; it gives once, few, many or a size class.

V,size,J,D,CDR3,DNA
TRBV5-1,NA,TRBJ2-2,TRBD1,CASSWTGDTGELFF,TGCGCCAGCAGCTGGACAGGGGACACCGGGGAGCTGTTTTTT
TRBV5-6,NA,TRBJ2-7,TRBD1,CASSSQGQVYEQYF,TGTGCCAGCAGCTCCCAAGGACAGGTCTACGAGCAGTACTTC
TRBV6-6,medium-sized,TRBJ1-3,TRBD1,CASSYETGGNTIYF,TGTGCCAGCAGTTACGAGACAGGGGGAAACACCATATATTTT
TRBV5-1,once,TRBJ1-5,TRBD1,CASSLDPGQEGQPQHF,TGCGCCAGCAGCTTGGATCCAGGACAGGAGGGTCAGCCCCAGCATTTT
TRBV9,NA,TRBJ1-6,NA,CASSAEQGYNSPLHF,TGTGCCAGCAGCGCCGAACAGGGATATAATTCACCCCTCCACTTT
TRBV21-1,NA,TRBJ1-1,NA,CASSGGGQGRWYTEAFF,TGTGCCAGCAGCGGAGGGGGACAGGGGCGATGGTACACTGAAGCTTTCTTT
TRBV27,NA,TRBJ1-3,NA,CASSLSGGPGNTIYF,TGTGCCAGCAGTTTATCGGGGGGACCTGGAAACACCATATATTTT
TRBV7-6,NA,TRBJ1-2,NA,CASSSRRGGYTF,TGTGCCAGCAGCTCAAGGCGGGGAGGCTACACCTTC
TRBV5-1,few,TRBJ2-7,TRBD1,CASSLTGVYEQYF,TGCGCCAGCAGCTTGACAGGGGTCTACGAGCAGTACTTC
TRBV19,NA,TRBJ1-3,NA,CASSIGRDSGNTIYF,TGTGCCAGTAGTATAGGTCGGGACTCTGGAAACACCATATATTTT
TRBV19,NA,TRBJ1-5,TRBD1,CATDRGSGYSNQPQHF,TGTGCCACAGACAGGGGATCTGGCTATAGCAATCAGCCCCAGCATTTT
TRBV27,NA,TRBJ1-4,NA,CASSFAGQTEKLFF,TGTGCCAGCAGTTTCGCGGGCCAAACTGAAAAACTGTTTTTT
TRBV4-3,NA,TRBJ1-5,NA,CASSPTDSNQPQHF,TGCGCCAGCAGCCCGACAGATAGCAATCAGCCCCAGCATTTT
TRBV4-1,NA,TRBJ2-2,TRBD1,CASSRTGGNTGELFF,TGCGCCAGCAGCCGGACAGGGGGGAACACCGGGGAGCTGTTTTTT
TRBV4-2,NA,TRBJ1-3,TRBD1,CASSLVGTGGNTIYF,TGTGCCAGCAGCCTCGTAGGGACAGGGGGAAACACCATATATTTT
TRBV5-1,once,TRBJ2-7,TRBD1,CASSLVGGQGYEQYF,TGCGCCAGCAGCTTGGTGGGTGGACAGGGCTACGAGCAGTACTTC
TRBV7-2,NA,TRBJ1-4,TRBD1,CASSLAAGGGEKLFF,TGTGCCAGCAGCTTAGCAGCAGGGGGCGGTGAAAAACTGTTTTTT
TRBV21-1,once,TRBJ2-7,NA,CASSKVQGEQYF,TGTGCCAGCAGCAAAGTGCAGGGAGAGCAGTACTTC
TRBV30,NA,TRBJ1-1,NA,CAWNSGTLNTEAFF,TGTGCCTGGAACTCGGGAACTTTGAACACTGAAGCTTTCTTT
TRBV13,NA,TRBJ2-7,NA,CASSNENEQYF,TGTGCCAGCAGCAATGAGAACGAGCAGTACTTC
TRBV30,once,TRBJ1-3,NA,CAWSPPPVPGNTIYF,TGTGCCTGGAGTCCGCCACCGGTTCCTGGAAACACCATATATTTT
TRBV10-3,NA,TRBJ2-5,TRBD1,CAIRGLGQGQETQYF,TGTGCCATCAGAGGGCTGGGACAGGGACAAGAGACCCAGTACTTC